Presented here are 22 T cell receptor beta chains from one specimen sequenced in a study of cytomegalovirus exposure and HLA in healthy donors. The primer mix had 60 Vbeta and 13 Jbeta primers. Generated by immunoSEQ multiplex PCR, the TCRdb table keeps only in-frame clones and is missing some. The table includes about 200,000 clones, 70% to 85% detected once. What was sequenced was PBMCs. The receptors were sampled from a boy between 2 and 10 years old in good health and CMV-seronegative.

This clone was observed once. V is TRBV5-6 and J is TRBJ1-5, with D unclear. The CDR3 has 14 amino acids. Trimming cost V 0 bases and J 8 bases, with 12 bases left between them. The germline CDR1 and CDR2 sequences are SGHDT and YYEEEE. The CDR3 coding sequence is TGTGCCAGCAGCTTGGGCAGCGGGTTAGAGCCCCAGCATTTT. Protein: CASSLGSGLEPQHF.

The CDR3 protein is CASRERGRTDTQYF. The CDR3 nucleotides read TGTGCCAGCAGGGAGAGGGGGCGCACAGATACGCAGTATTTT. The V and J genes are TRBV6-5 and TRBJ2-3; 7 nucleotides line up with TRBD1. From germline, CDR1 is MNHEY and CDR2 SVGAGI. This CDR3 spans 14 amino acids. The V segment lost 6 bases and the J segment 1 base; nucleotides outside the gene matches: 4.

The CDR3 spells CASSIYPATWATQYF. CDR3 in DNA: TGTGCCAGCAGCATATACCCGGCGACGTGGGCGACCCAGTACTTC. V and J are TRBV5-5 and TRBJ2-5; the D is unclear. The V end lost 4 bases, the J end lost 7 bases, and 20 bases lay between the germline ends. CDR3 length equals 15 residues. CDR1 SGHKS and CDR2 YYEKEE come from the germline V gene (reference sequence).

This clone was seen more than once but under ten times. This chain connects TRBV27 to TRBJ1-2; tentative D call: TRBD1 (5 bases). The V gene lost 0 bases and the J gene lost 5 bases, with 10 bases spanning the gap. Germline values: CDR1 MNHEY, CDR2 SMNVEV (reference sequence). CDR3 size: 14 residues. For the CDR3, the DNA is TGTGCCAGCAGTTTATCCCCAGGGCGTTATGGCTACACCTTC. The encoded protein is CASSLSPGRYGYTF.

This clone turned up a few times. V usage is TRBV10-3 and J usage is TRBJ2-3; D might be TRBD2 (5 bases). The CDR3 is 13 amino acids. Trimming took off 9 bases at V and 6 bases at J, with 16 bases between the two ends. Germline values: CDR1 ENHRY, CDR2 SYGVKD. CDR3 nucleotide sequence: TGTGCCATTTCCTCTTTGCCGGGGGATACGCAGTATTTT. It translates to CAISSLPGDTQYF.

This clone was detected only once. The CDR3: CASSPGQGGSNSPLHF. The DNA for the CDR3 is TGTGCCAGCTCACCGGGACAGGGTGGGAGTAATTCACCCCTCCACTTT. The rearrangement uses TRBV18 and TRBJ1-6; 9 bases are a match to TRBD1. This CDR3 spans 16 amino acids. The germline gives CDR1 KGHSH, CDR2 LQKENI. The V segment lost 3 bases and the J segment 6 bases; nucleotides outside the gene matches: 6.

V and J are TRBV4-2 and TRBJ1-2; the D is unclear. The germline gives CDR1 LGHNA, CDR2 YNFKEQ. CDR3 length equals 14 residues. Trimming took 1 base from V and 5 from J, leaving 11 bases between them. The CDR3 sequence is CASSQGEGGYGYTF. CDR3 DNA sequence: TGTGCCAGCAGCCAAGGGGAGGGAGGTTATGGCTACACCTTC.

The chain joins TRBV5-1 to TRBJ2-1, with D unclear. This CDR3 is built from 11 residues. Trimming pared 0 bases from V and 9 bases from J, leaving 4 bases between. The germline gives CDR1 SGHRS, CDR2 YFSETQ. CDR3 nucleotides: TGCGCCAGCAGCTTGGGCGGTGAGCAGTTCTTC. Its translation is CASSLGGEQFF.

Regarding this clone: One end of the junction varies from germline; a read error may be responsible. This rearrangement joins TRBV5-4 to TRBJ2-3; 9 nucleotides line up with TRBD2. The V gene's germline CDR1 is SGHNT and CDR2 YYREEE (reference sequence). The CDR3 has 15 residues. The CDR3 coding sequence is TGTGCCAGCGGCTTTGGGAGCGGGGGGTTAGATACGCAGTATTTT. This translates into CASGFGSGGLDTQYF.

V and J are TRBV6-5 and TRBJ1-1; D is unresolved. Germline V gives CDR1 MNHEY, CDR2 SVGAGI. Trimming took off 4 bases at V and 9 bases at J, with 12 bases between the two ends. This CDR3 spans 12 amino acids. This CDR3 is CASSSATEKAFF. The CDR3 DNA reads TGTGCCAGCAGTTCCGCCACGGAGAAAGCTTTCTTT.

The CDR3 loop reads CASSEWAGGTSTDTQYF. The CDR3 DNA reads as TGCGCCAGCAGTGAGTGGGCGGGGGGCACTAGCACAGATACGCAGTATTTT. The rearrangement uses TRBV10-2 and TRBJ2-3; 8 bases agree with TRBD2. Trimming removed 1 base from V and 0 bases from J; junction bases left unmatched: 6. The CDR3 contains 17 residues. Germline V gene lookup returns CDR1 WSHSY and CDR2 SAAADI.

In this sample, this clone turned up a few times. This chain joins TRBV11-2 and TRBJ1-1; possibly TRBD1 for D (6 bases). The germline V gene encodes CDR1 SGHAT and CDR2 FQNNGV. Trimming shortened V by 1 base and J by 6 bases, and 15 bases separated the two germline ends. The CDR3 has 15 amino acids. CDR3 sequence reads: CASSLGWGRRPEAFF. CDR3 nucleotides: TGTGCCAGCAGCTTAGGTTGGGGGCGCCGCCCTGAAGCTTTCTTT.

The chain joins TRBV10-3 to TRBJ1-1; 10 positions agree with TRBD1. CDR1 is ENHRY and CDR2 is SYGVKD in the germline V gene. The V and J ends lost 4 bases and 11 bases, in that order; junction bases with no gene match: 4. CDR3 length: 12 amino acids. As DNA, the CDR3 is TGTGCCATCAGTGGGGGACAGGGGCTCGCTTTCTTT. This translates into CAISGGQGLAFF.

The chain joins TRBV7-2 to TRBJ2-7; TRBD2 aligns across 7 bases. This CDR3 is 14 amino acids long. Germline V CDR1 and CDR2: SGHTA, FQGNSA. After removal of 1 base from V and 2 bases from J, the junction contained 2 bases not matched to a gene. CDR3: CASSLDGGAYEQYF. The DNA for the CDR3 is TGTGCCAGCAGCTTAGATGGGGGGGCCTACGAGCAGTACTTC. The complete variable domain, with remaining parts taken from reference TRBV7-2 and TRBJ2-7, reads GAGVSQSPSNKVTEKGKDVELRCDPISGHTALYWYRQSLGQGLEFLIYFQGNSAPDKSGLPSDRFSAERTGGSVSTLTIQRTQQEDSAVYLCASSLDGGAYEQYFGPGTRLTVT.

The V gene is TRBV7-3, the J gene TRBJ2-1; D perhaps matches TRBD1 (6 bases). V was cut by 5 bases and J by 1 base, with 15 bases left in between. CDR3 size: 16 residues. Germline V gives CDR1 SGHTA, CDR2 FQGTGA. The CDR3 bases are TGTGCCAGCAGCCCAAACCCAGGGGCATCCTACAATGAGCAGTTCTTC. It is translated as CASSPNPGASYNEQFF.

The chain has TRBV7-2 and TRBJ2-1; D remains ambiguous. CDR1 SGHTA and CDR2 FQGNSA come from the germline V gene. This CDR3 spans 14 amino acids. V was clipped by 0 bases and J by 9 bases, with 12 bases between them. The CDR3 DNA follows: TGTGCCAGCAGCTTAGCGCTCCTTCAGGTTGAGCAGTTCTTC. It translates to CASSLALLQVEQFF.

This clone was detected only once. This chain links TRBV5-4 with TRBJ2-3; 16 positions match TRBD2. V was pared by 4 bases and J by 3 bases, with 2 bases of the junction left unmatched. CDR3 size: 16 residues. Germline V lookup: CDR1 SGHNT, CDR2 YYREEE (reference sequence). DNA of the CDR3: TGTGCCAGCAGCCCGGGACTAGCGGGGGGGACAGATACGCAGTATTTT. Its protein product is CASSPGLAGGTDTQYF.

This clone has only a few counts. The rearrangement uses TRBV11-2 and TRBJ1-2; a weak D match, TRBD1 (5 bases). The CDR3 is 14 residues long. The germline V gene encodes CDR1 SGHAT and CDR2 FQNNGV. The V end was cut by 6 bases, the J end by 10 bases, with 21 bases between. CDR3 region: CASRKIGGVSSYTF. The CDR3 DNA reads TGTGCCAGCAGGAAGATAGGAGGGGTTTCTTCCTACACCTTC.

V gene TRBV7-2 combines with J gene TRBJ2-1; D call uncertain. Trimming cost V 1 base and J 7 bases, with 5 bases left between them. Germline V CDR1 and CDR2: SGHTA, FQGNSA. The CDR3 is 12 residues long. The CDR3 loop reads CASSLVTNEQFF. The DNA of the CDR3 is TGTGCCAGCAGCTTAGTAACTAATGAGCAGTTCTTC.

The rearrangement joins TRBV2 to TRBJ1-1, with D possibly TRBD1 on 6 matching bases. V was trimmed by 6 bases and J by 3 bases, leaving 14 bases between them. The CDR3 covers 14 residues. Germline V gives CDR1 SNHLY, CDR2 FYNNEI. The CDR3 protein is CASRQGRGDTEAFF. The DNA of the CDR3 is TGTGCCAGCAGGCAGGGGAGAGGGGACACTGAAGCTTTCTTT.

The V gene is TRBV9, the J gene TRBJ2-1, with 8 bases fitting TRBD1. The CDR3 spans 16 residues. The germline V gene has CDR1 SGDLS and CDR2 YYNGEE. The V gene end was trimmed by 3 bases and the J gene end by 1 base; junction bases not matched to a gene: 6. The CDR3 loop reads CASSGTGGRSYNEQFF. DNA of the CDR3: TGTGCCAGCAGCGGTACAGGGGGTAGATCCTACAATGAGCAGTTCTTC.

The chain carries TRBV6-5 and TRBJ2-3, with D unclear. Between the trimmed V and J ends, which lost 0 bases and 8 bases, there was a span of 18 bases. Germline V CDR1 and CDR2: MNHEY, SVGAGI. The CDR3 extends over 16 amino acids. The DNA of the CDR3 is TGTGCCAGCAGTTACTCAGGTTCGGGTGGTGAAGGTACGCAGTATTTT. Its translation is CASSYSGSGGEGTQYF.